Listed below are T cell receptor beta chains from one sample, sequenced in a study of CD8+CD57+ T cells in acquired aplastic anemia. TCRdb re-analysed the reads in MiXCR, keeping a single row per CDR3 protein. This table holds some 150,000 distinct CDR3 sequences, around 48% found once. Sequencing input: sorted CD4+, CD8+, or CD8+CD57+ T cells (not recorded which) from PBMCs. The receptors here all came from a human donor with aplastic anemia. The CDR3 runs from the conserved cysteine through the conserved F or W. Each record gives: clone size, D gene, V gene, J gene, CDR3 protein, CDR3 DNA. A D gene is named only where the DNA matches it firmly. Where a row states a size, it is once, few, many or the class of an expanded clone; other rows omit it.

clone size: many
D gene: TRBD1
V gene: TRBV20-1
J gene: TRBJ2-7
CDR3 protein: CSAVQGFPYEQYF
CDR3 DNA: TGCAGTGCGGTACAGGGGTTTCCCTACGAGCAGTACTTC

clone size: many
D gene: .
V gene: TRBV6-1
J gene: TRBJ2-7
CDR3 protein: CASSPAGLYYEQYF
CDR3 DNA: TGTGCCAGCAGCCCGGCGGGGCTTTATTACGAGCAGTACTTC

clone size: .
D gene: TRBD1
V gene: TRBV15
J gene: TRBJ2-5
CDR3 protein: CATSYGTGETQYF
CDR3 DNA: TGTGCCACCAGCTACGGGACAGGGGAGACCCAGTACTTC

clone size: few
D gene: TRBD1
V gene: TRBV15
J gene: TRBJ2-1
CDR3 protein: CATSSRGRDNEQFF
CDR3 DNA: TGTGCCACCAGCAGCAGGGGGCGAGACAATGAGCAGTTCTTC

clone size: many
D gene: TRBD1
V gene: TRBV3-1
J gene: TRBJ2-5
CDR3 protein: CASSQEAPDRAETQYF
CDR3 DNA: TGTGCCAGCAGCCAAGAGGCCCCTGACAGGGCGGAGACCCAGTACTTC

clone size: .
D gene: .
V gene: TRBV9
J gene: TRBJ1-6
CDR3 protein: CASSVTVLCSYNSPLHF
CDR3 DNA: TGTGCCAGCAGCGTAACTGTCCTGTGCTCCTATAATTCACCCCTCCACTTT

clone size: .
D gene: .
V gene: TRBV7-9
J gene: TRBJ1-2
CDR3 protein: CASRGGYGYTF
CDR3 DNA: TGTGCCAGCAGGGGAGGTTATGGCTACACCTTC

clone size: .
D gene: TRBD1
V gene: TRBV6-2/TRBV6-3
J gene: TRBJ2-1
CDR3 protein: CTSKRPGQPHNEQFF
CDR3 DNA: TGTACCAGCAAACGTCCGGGACAGCCTCACAATGAGCAGTTCTTC

clone size: many
D gene: TRBD1
V gene: TRBV20-1
J gene: TRBJ1-4
CDR3 protein: CSARDRVGEKLFF
CDR3 DNA: TGCAGTGCTAGGGACAGGGTGGGGGAAAAACTGTTTTTT

clone size: many
D gene: .
V gene: TRBV9
J gene: TRBJ1-3
CDR3 protein: CASSVGQGNTIYF
CDR3 DNA: TGTGCCAGCAGCGTAGGTCAGGGAAACACCATATATTTT

clone size: many
D gene: .
V gene: TRBV10-3
J gene: TRBJ2-2
CDR3 protein: CAISGGDRNTGELFF
CDR3 DNA: TGTGCCATCAGTGGGGGGGACAGAAACACCGGGGAGCTGTTTTTT

clone size: .
D gene: .
V gene: TRBV20-1
J gene: TRBJ1-6
CDR3 protein: CSASAGGNGQPLHF
CDR3 DNA: TGCAGTGCTAGTGCGGGGGGGAACGGTCAGCCCCTCCACTTT

clone size: many
D gene: TRBD1
V gene: TRBV5-4
J gene: TRBJ2-7
CDR3 protein: CASSPTYRGEEQYF
CDR3 DNA: TGTGCCAGCAGCCCCACTTACAGGGGCGAAGAGCAGTACTTC

clone size: many
D gene: .
V gene: TRBV11-2
J gene: TRBJ2-3
CDR3 protein: CASSPSRGGGTDTQYF
CDR3 DNA: TGTGCCAGCAGTCCGAGCAGGGGCGGGGGAACAGATACGCAGTATTTT

clone size: .
D gene: TRBD1
V gene: TRBV5-4
J gene: TRBJ2-5
CDR3 protein: CATSHPDRGEETQYF
CDR3 DNA: TGTGCCACCTCCCACCCCGACAGGGGGGAAGAGACCCAGTACTTC

clone size: .
D gene: TRBD1
V gene: TRBV12-3/TRBV12-4
J gene: TRBJ1-5
CDR3 protein: CASRPGTGGNQPQHF
CDR3 DNA: TGTGCCAGCAGACCCGGGACAGGGGGCAATCAGCCCCAGCATTTT

clone size: .
D gene: .
V gene: TRBV18
J gene: TRBJ1-6
CDR3 protein: CASFSYNSPLHF
CDR3 DNA: TGTGCCAGCTTCTCCTATAATTCACCCCTCCACTTT

clone size: once
D gene: .
V gene: TRBV7-9
J gene: TRBJ2-5
CDR3 protein: CASTRAVLETQYF
CDR3 DNA: TGTGCCAGCACGAGGGCCGTCTTGGAGACCCAGTACTTC

clone size: .
D gene: TRBD1
V gene: TRBV4-2
J gene: TRBJ2-2
CDR3 protein: CASSGRDRGGTGELFF
CDR3 DNA: TGTGCCAGCAGCGGCCGGGACAGGGGAGGCACCGGGGAGCTGTTTTTT

clone size: .
D gene: .
V gene: TRBV2
J gene: TRBJ1-3
CDR3 protein: CASSPGLLSGNTIYF
CDR3 DNA: TGTGCCAGCAGTCCGGGACTGCTCTCTGGAAACACCATATATTTT

clone size: .
D gene: .
V gene: TRBV12-5
J gene: TRBJ1-2
CDR3 protein: CASGFSGYGYTF
CDR3 DNA: TGTGCTAGTGGTTTTTCAGGCTATGGCTACACCTTC

clone size: .
D gene: TRBD2
V gene: TRBV12-3/TRBV12-4
J gene: TRBJ2-1
CDR3 protein: CASSDSGLAGREQFF
CDR3 DNA: TGTGCCAGCAGTGACTCAGGACTAGCGGGGCGTGAGCAGTTCTTC

clone size: .
D gene: .
V gene: TRBV10-2
J gene: TRBJ1-3
CDR3 protein: CASTPGRGAGNTIYF
CDR3 DNA: TGCGCCAGCACCCCCGGACGAGGTGCTGGAAACACCATATATTTT

clone size: .
D gene: .
V gene: TRBV10-3
J gene: TRBJ1-6
CDR3 protein: CAISDGFTGTPLHF
CDR3 DNA: TGTGCCATCAGTGACGGGTTCACGGGGACACCCCTCCACTTT

clone size: .
D gene: TRBD1
V gene: TRBV10-3
J gene: TRBJ1-6
CDR3 protein: CAISAKTGGNSPLHF
CDR3 DNA: TGTGCCATCAGTGCCAAGACAGGGGGGAATTCACCCCTCCACTTT

clone size: .
D gene: .
V gene: TRBV7-9
J gene: TRBJ1-1
CDR3 protein: CASSFEYEAFF
CDR3 DNA: TGTGCCAGCAGCTTTGAGTATGAAGCTTTCTTT

clone size: .
D gene: .
V gene: TRBV29-1
J gene: TRBJ2-1
CDR3 protein: CSVVRYNEQFF
CDR3 DNA: TGCAGCGTTGTGCGGTACAATGAGCAGTTCTTC

clone size: .
D gene: TRBD1
V gene: TRBV20-1
J gene: TRBJ2-7
CDR3 protein: CSASLDRGQDEQYF
CDR3 DNA: TGCAGTGCTAGCCTGGACAGGGGGCAGGACGAGCAGTACTTC

clone size: many
D gene: TRBD2
V gene: TRBV7-8
J gene: TRBJ2-1
CDR3 protein: CASRTGTSGINEQFF
CDR3 DNA: TGTGCCAGCAGGACCGGGACTAGCGGCATCAATGAGCAGTTCTTC

clone size: few
D gene: .
V gene: TRBV6-1
J gene: TRBJ2-7
CDR3 protein: CASTSGRAEQYF
CDR3 DNA: TGTGCCAGCACCTCCGGACGGGCGGAGCAGTACTTC

clone size: many
D gene: .
V gene: TRBV7-8
J gene: TRBJ2-7
CDR3 protein: CASSFGGGFAYEQYF
CDR3 DNA: TGTGCCAGCAGCTTTGGCGGGGGCTTCGCCTACGAGCAGTACTTC

clone size: .
D gene: .
V gene: TRBV4-2
J gene: TRBJ2-1
CDR3 protein: CASSQEMELFEQFF
CDR3 DNA: TGTGCCAGCAGCCAGGAGATGGAACTGTTCGAGCAGTTCTTC

clone size: .
D gene: TRBD2
V gene: TRBV10-3
J gene: TRBJ2-7
CDR3 protein: CAVTSGRDWPYEQYF
CDR3 DNA: TGTGCCGTGACTTCGGGGAGGGATTGGCCGTACGAGCAGTACTTC

clone size: few
D gene: .
V gene: TRBV24-1
J gene: TRBJ2-5
CDR3 protein: CATSDPSVSLETQYF
CDR3 DNA: TGTGCCACCAGTGATCCTTCGGTTAGTCTAGAGACCCAGTACTTC

clone size: .
D gene: .
V gene: TRBV29-1
J gene: TRBJ1-1
CDR3 protein: CSVAGVTEAFF
CDR3 DNA: TGCAGCGTCGCCGGGGTCACTGAAGCTTTCTTT

clone size: many
D gene: TRBD1
V gene: TRBV10-3
J gene: TRBJ1-2
CDR3 protein: CAISADITGVHGYTF
CDR3 DNA: TGTGCCATCAGTGCCGATATAACAGGGGTCCATGGCTACACCTTC

clone size: .
D gene: .
V gene: TRBV7-6
J gene: TRBJ1-6
CDR3 protein: CASSLGPQRGVSPLHF
CDR3 DNA: TGTGCCAGCAGCTTAGGACCTCAGAGGGGAGTATCACCCCTCCACTTT

clone size: once
D gene: .
V gene: TRBV7-2
J gene: TRBJ1-5
CDR3 protein: CASSLVGDQPQHF
CDR3 DNA: TGTGCCAGCAGCTTGGTAGGGGATCAGCCCCAGCATTTT

clone size: many
D gene: TRBD1
V gene: TRBV7-2
J gene: TRBJ2-5
CDR3 protein: CASSLGGTGGMETQYF
CDR3 DNA: TGTGCCAGCAGCTTAGGGGGGACAGGGGGTATGGAGACCCAGTACTTC

clone size: .
D gene: .
V gene: TRBV18
J gene: TRBJ1-1
CDR3 protein: CASSNQGGTEAFF
CDR3 DNA: TGTGCCAGCTCAAATCAGGGAGGTACTGAAGCTTTCTTT

clone size: few
D gene: .
V gene: TRBV20-1
J gene: TRBJ2-7
CDR3 protein: CSARGEGSSEVGEQYF
CDR3 DNA: TGCAGTGCTAGAGGTGAGGGTAGCTCCGAAGTTGGGGAGCAGTACTTC

clone size: .
D gene: .
V gene: TRBV4-2
J gene: TRBJ2-7
CDR3 protein: CASSQDGPGVIGEQYF
CDR3 DNA: TGTGCCAGCAGCCAAGATGGACCGGGAGTTATTGGCGAGCAGTACTTC

clone size: few
D gene: .
V gene: TRBV10-3
J gene: TRBJ2-1
CDR3 protein: CAIMAGTGNEQFF
CDR3 DNA: TGTGCCATCATGGCAGGGACGGGGAATGAGCAGTTCTTC

clone size: few
D gene: .
V gene: TRBV29-1
J gene: TRBJ1-2
CDR3 protein: CSVEGHAKAKGYTF
CDR3 DNA: TGCAGCGTTGAAGGACACGCCAAAGCAAAAGGCTACACCTTC